This T cell receptor beta chain derives from a study of blood T cell repertoires in COVID-19. About the study: Italy, Spain and the United States were the sources of the convalescent and acute COVID-19 samples. T cells, B-cell-depleted T cells, or PBMCs provided the cDNA or gDNA that served as material.

Symptom resolution, clearance, or two negative PCRs marked the recovered donors of Cohort 3. Trimming stripped 4 bases from V and 5 bases from J, with 15 bases between. This CDR3 spans 14 amino acids. Per germline, CDR1 SGHTA and CDR2 FQGTGA. In the study's own analysis: Estimation of nucleated cell counts was performed using reference gene primer amplification. Assay used: immunoSEQ multiplex PCR; TCRdb lists only in-frame clones, some missing. That table gives V, J and clone size, and the DNA gave D and trimming. The sample holds approximately 350,000 clones, more than 85% seen once. The chain has TRBV7-3 and TRBJ2-7; TRBD1 is a possible D gene (6 bases). Sequencing was performed on PBMCs or T cells enriched from blood (not recorded which). This TCR was sampled from a woman aged 25-40 years who had recovered from COVID-19. The CDR3 nucleotides are TGTGCCAGCAGCTCCCAGGGGTTGGTAGACGAGCAGTACTTC. Translation gives CASSSQGLVDEQYF.